This TCR beta chain was sequenced in a study of cytomegalovirus exposure and HLA in healthy donors. The PCR was carried out with 60 Vbeta primers and 13 Jbeta primers. Repertoires were generated with immunoSEQ multiplex PCR, while TCRdb's copy carries only in-frame clones and drops some. The data hold about 100,000 clones, with more than 60% observed a single time. The germline gives CDR1 SEHNR, CDR2 FQNEAQ (reference sequence). The CDR3 spans 17 residues. Trimming removed 6 bases from V and 1 base from J, with 22 bases in between. Findings and caveats of the study: The study designated fewer than 200 TCR beta chains cytomegalovirus-associated. In a later analysis, an Asian-associated ancestry cluster reportedly showed fewer N-insertions than the approximately 620-donor mean. Reports showed the classifier diagnosing cytomegalovirus status with high specificity and sensitivity.

On this clone: Its specificity is unknown.

The chain employs TRBV7-9 and TRBJ2-7, with D tentatively TRBD2 (7 bases). This receptor was obtained from a man aged 45 to 65 in good health and CMV-seropositive. Sequenced: PBMCs. The CDR3 sequence: CASSSRVGGPSSYEQYF. The CDR3 DNA reads TGTGCCAGCAGTTCCCGTGTGGGGGGGCCGAGTTCCTACGAGCAGTACTTC.